This T cell receptor (beta chain) is from a study of cytomegalovirus exposure and HLA in healthy donors. The PCR contained 60 Vbeta and 13 Jbeta primers. The protocol was immunoSEQ multiplex PCR, while the TCRdb copy is restricted to in-frame clones and leaves out a portion. The table lists 180,000 or so clones, 75% of them singletons. The CDR3 has 16 amino acids. Germline V CDR1 and CDR2: SGHNT, YYREEE (reference sequence). With V trimmed by 4 bases and J by 4 bases, 12 bases remained unmatched. The sample taken for sequencing was PBMCs. The sequence was obtained from a woman aged 40 to 50 in good health and CMV-seropositive. The V and J genes are TRBV5-4 and TRBJ2-7, with TRBD2 identical over 9 bases. The CDR3 protein is CASSTGLAVGGYEQYF. The CDR3 bases are TGTGCCAGCAGCACGGGACTAGCTGTGGGGGGGTACGAGCAGTACTTC.